The T cell receptor beta chain under discussion was sequenced for a study of T cell responses to AZD1222 COVID-19 vaccine. Study overall: The analysis combined second doses at about 4 or about 12 weeks.

As for this clone: The antigen is unknown.

The study's findings and limits: Spike-specific TCR breadth rose after two AZD1222 doses, and depth rose as well. CD4 TCRs associated with vaccination spanned spike, dominating at 160-218 and 743-854. Females outnumbered males among donors, who were mostly white British; clonal diversity was possibly underestimated.

This CDR3 is 16 amino acids long. CDR1 and CDR2 (germline): LNHDA, SQIVND (reference sequence). V lost 4 bases and J lost 5; bases outside the gene matches: 8. Method: immunoSEQ multiplex PCR; TCRdb's copy keeps in-frame clones and lacks some. The data show 98,000 or so clones, about 86% seen once. This sequence originates from an adult in good health. The material sequenced was peripheral blood, taken on day 0 of AZD1222 vaccination. The rearrangement uses TRBV19 and TRBJ2-2, with TRBD1 matching over 9 bases. The CDR3 loop is CASSTPTGGRTGELFF. CDR3 nucleotides: TGTGCCAGTAGTACCCCCACAGGGGGCAGGACCGGGGAGCTGTTTTTT.